This is a list of T cell receptor beta chains from one sample in a study of T cell changes during pregnancy in multiple sclerosis. Here immunoSEQ multiplex PCR was the method, and the copy in TCRdb shows in-frame clones only, minus some. The sample consists of about 47,000 clones, approximately 90% of them appearing once. Material: peripheral blood, obtained in the first trimester of pregnancy. All receptors come from a female donor with multiple sclerosis, enrolled in a pregnancy study. Both conserved end residues are part of each CDR3. The D gene is left open where the match is weak. Some rows have no size entry. The others give once, few or many, or a class for an expanded clone.

V gene	D gene	clone size	J gene	CDR3 DNA	CDR3 protein
TRBV5-1	.	.	TRBJ1-2	TGCGCCAGCAGCCGGAGCCCCGGACAGTTTAACTATGGCTACACCTTC	CASSRSPGQFNYGYTF
TRBV6-5	.	.	TRBJ2-5	TGTGCCAGCAGTTACTATTCCGGAGAGACCCAGTACTTC	CASSYYSGETQYF
TRBV27	.	.	TRBJ1-6	TGTGCCAGCAGGATGTTGGCAGGACTACATAATTCACCCCTCCACTTT	CASRMLAGLHNSPLHF
TRBV5-5	.	.	TRBJ1-2	TGTGCCAGCAGCCCGTACGGGGTCGGCTATGGCTACACCTTC	CASSPYGVGYGYTF
TRBV5-6	.	.	TRBJ2-7	TGTGCCAGCAGCTTGGAAGTGGGCGGGGCCAGCTCCTACGAGCAGTACTTC	CASSLEVGGASSYEQYF
TRBV6-5	.	.	TRBJ1-1	TGTGCCTGCGGCAGGAACACTGAAGCTTTCTTT	CACGRNTEAFF
TRBV5-1	.	.	TRBJ1-1	TGCGCCAGCAGCTTTTTCCCAGGGGTCACTGAAGCTTTCTTT	CASSFFPGVTEAFF
TRBV4-1	.	.	TRBJ2-1	TGCGCCAGCATGGTGGGGCAGGGCGGTGAGCAGTTCTTC	CASMVGQGGEQFF
TRBV29-1	.	.	TRBJ2-3	TGCAGCGTCGTCAGGGTCCAGAGCACAGATACGCAGTATTTT	CSVVRVQSTDTQYF
TRBV2	.	.	TRBJ2-1	TGTGCCAGCAGTGTGGGGCCCGGTGGAAATGAGCAGTTCTTC	CASSVGPGGNEQFF
TRBV27	TRBD1	.	TRBJ1-2	TGTGCCAGCACCTGGGACAGGGGGTACGGTGGCTACACCTTC	CASTWDRGYGGYTF
TRBV5-4	TRBD1	.	TRBJ1-2	TGTGCCAGCAAACGCGGGGACAGGCCCTATGGCTACACCTTC	CASKRGDRPYGYTF
TRBV5-6	.	.	TRBJ1-5	TGTGCCAGCAGCCAGGGACTGATAGATCAGCCCCAGCATTTT	CASSQGLIDQPQHF
TRBV7-3	.	.	TRBJ2-1	TGTGCCAGCAGCTCCTCCCTAGCGTCCGATGAGCAGTTCTTC	CASSSSLASDEQFF
TRBV4-1	TRBD2	.	TRBJ2-3	TGCGCCAGCAGCCAACTAGCGGGTTCTCTTGGGCGTACGCAGTATTTT	CASSQLAGSLGRTQYF
TRBV5-4	.	.	TRBJ1-1	TGTGCCAGCAGCCATCGGACTGGGACTGAAGCTTTCTTT	CASSHRTGTEAFF
TRBV15	.	.	TRBJ2-5	TGTGCCACCAGCAGAGGATCCAGGAGGGAGACCCAGTACTTC	CATSRGSRRETQYF
TRBV9	.	.	TRBJ2-7	TGTGCCAGCAGCCCCCGGTTTGAGGGATTCACCTACGAGCAGTACTTC	CASSPRFEGFTYEQYF
TRBV29-1	TRBD1	.	TRBJ2-1	TGCAGCGTGTGGGGACAGTCGAATGAGCAGTTCTTC	CSVWGQSNEQFF
TRBV7-2	.	.	TRBJ1-1	TGTGCCAGCAGCCGGTATTATCGGACTGAAGCTTTCTTT	CASSRYYRTEAFF
TRBV9	TRBD2	.	TRBJ2-2	TGTGCCAGCAGCGTACGGGGGGAGTTCGCCGGGGAGCTGTTTTTT	CASSVRGEFAGELFF
TRBV7-2	TRBD1	once	TRBJ2-5	TGTGCCAGCAGACACCCGGGACAGGGACAAGAGACCCAGTACTTC	CASRHPGQGQETQYF
TRBV28	.	once	TRBJ2-1	TGTGCCAGCAGCCCTACAGGGTCCCTCCTTTACAATGAGCAGTTCTTC	CASSPTGSLLYNEQFF
TRBV5-1	TRBD2	.	TRBJ2-2	TGCGCCAGCACTAGACTAGCGAGGAACACCGGGGAGCTGTTTTTT	CASTRLARNTGELFF
TRBV9	TRBD2	.	TRBJ2-2	TGTGCCAGCAGCGGACTAGTCGGACTAGCGAACACCGGGGAGCTGTTTTTT	CASSGLVGLANTGELFF
TRBV29-1	TRBD2	.	TRBJ2-5	TGCAGCGTTCGGCGGGGGGGCCTCGAGACCCAGTACTTC	CSVRRGGLETQYF
TRBV10-1	TRBD2	few	TRBJ2-1	TGCGCCAGCAGTGAGACTAGCGGGGTGCAGTTCTTC	CASSETSGVQFF
TRBV5-1	TRBD1	.	TRBJ2-6	TGCGCCAGCAGCCTGGGACAGGGAAACTCTGGGGCCAACGTCCTGACTTTC	CASSLGQGNSGANVLTF
TRBV23-1	.	.	TRBJ1-1	TGCGCCAGCAGTCATAGGGGGTGTGAAGCTTTCTTT	CASSHRGCEAFF
TRBV19	.	.	TRBJ1-1	TGTGCCAGTAGCATCCGCAGGACGGGGATCACTGAAGCTTTCTTT	CASSIRRTGITEAFF
TRBV5-1	.	.	TRBJ1-1	TGCGCCAGCAGCTTAACAGGGACTGAAGCTTTCTTT	CASSLTGTEAFF
TRBV5-4	.	.	TRBJ2-1	TGTGCCAGCAGCTTGGACCTTCAGGTTCGCACCTACAATGAGCAGTTCTTC	CASSLDLQVRTYNEQFF
TRBV7-3	.	.	TRBJ2-1	TGTGCCAGCAGCCCCCTGGGCCTCAATGAGCAGTTCTTC	CASSPLGLNEQFF
TRBV15	TRBD1	.	TRBJ1-4	TGTGCCACCAGCAGCCAGCCGGGACAGGGTTTTGAAAAACTGTTTTTT	CATSSQPGQGFEKLFF
TRBV5-1	.	.	TRBJ1-3	TGCGCCAGCAGCCGACAGACTGGAAACACCATATATTTT	CASSRQTGNTIYF
TRBV19	TRBD1	.	TRBJ2-3	TGTGCCAGTAGCGATTCTCGACAGGGGTATGGAGATACGCAGTATTTT	CASSDSRQGYGDTQYF
TRBV10-2	TRBD1	.	TRBJ1-2	TGCGCCAGCAGTTCGGACAGGTCGAACTATGGCTACACCTTC	CASSSDRSNYGYTF
TRBV5-1	.	.	TRBJ1-2	TGCGCCAGCAGCTTGGGCCTAGGGGGTTTCTATGGCTACACCTTC	CASSLGLGGFYGYTF
TRBV7-9	.	.	TRBJ1-2	TGTGCCAGCAGCTTAGCATCGGGGAACTATGGCTACACCTTC	CASSLASGNYGYTF
TRBV10-3	TRBD1	.	TRBJ2-5	TGTGCCATCAGTGAGTCGACAGGGGGTGGGGAGACCCAGTACTTC	CAISESTGGGETQYF
TRBV6-6	.	.	TRBJ2-3	TGTGCCAGCGTTTCGGGAGATACGCAGTATTTT	CASVSGDTQYF
TRBV6-1	TRBD1	.	TRBJ1-4	TGTGCCAGCAGTGAGGGACAGGGTAATGAAAAACTGTTTTTT	CASSEGQGNEKLFF
TRBV6-5	TRBD2	few	TRBJ2-5	TGTGCCAGCAGTTACTCGACTAGCGGGGGGGAGACCCAGTACTTC	CASSYSTSGGETQYF
TRBV5-1	TRBD2	.	TRBJ2-1	TGCGCCAGCCGGGGGGTTTACTCCTACAATGAGCAGTTCTTC	CASRGVYSYNEQFF
TRBV6-4	.	.	TRBJ1-2	TGTGCCAGCAGTGACTCGCGGGGTAGGAGAGGCTACACCTTC	CASSDSRGRRGYTF
TRBV6-1	TRBD1	.	TRBJ2-7	TGTGCCAGCAGGAGGGGGCAGGGGGCATACTACGAGCAGTACTTC	CASRRGQGAYYEQYF
TRBV5-1	.	.	TRBJ2-2	TGCGCCAGCAGCTTGGGGCCGATCACCGGGGAGCTGTTTTTT	CASSLGPITGELFF
TRBV10-3	TRBD2	.	TRBJ2-7	TGTGCCATCAGTGAGTCCCGGGGGGGCCCCTACGAGCAGTACTTC	CAISESRGGPYEQYF
TRBV7-2	.	.	TRBJ1-1	TGTGCCAGCAGCCCCTCACATCAGAACACTGAAGCTTTCTTT	CASSPSHQNTEAFF
TRBV5-1	.	.	TRBJ1-1	TGCGCCAGCAGCTTGGACGGGAAGACGAGCACTGAAGCTTTCTTT	CASSLDGKTSTEAFF
TRBV6-1	TRBD1	.	TRBJ2-2	TGTGCCAGCAGTGAAGGGGACAGGGACACCGGGGAGCTGTTTTTT	CASSEGDRDTGELFF